This TCR beta chain stems from a study of cytotoxic CD8 clonotypes in ibrutinib-treated CLL. Sequencing was performed with immunoSEQ multiplex PCR; in TCRdb, only in-frame clones are kept and a portion is missing. The data contain 4,500 to 7,000 clones, under 70% of them seen just once; the ten biggest clones take up roughly two fifths. V was clipped by 6 bases and J by 4 bases, with 9 bases between them. The length of the CDR3 is 13 residues. Germline V gene data show CDR1 as SNHLY and CDR2 as FYNNEI. Genomic DNA (around 2 micrograms) was obtained from cryopreserved PBMCs for construction of TCR beta libraries.

Here the sequenced sample was PBMCs, taken before ibrutinib treatment. The chain recombines TRBV2 with TRBJ1-4; tentatively, D is TRBD1 (6 bases). The clonotype was recovered from a human donor with chronic lymphocytic leukemia. The CDR3 loop reads CASRRDNNEKLFF. In DNA form, the CDR3 reads TGTGCCAGCAGGAGGGACAATAATGAAAAACTGTTTTTT.